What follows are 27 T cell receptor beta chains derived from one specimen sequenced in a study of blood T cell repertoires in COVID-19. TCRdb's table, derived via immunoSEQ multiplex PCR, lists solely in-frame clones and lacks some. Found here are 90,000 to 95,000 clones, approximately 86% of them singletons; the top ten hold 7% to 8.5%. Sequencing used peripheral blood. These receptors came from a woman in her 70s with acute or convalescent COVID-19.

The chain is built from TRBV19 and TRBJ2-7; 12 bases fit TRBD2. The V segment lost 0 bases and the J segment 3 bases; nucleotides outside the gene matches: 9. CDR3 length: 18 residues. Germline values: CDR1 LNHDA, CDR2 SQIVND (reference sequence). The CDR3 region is CASSIELAGGYTRYEQYF. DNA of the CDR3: TGTGCCAGTAGTATAGAACTAGCGGGGGGCTATACACGCTACGAGCAGTACTTC. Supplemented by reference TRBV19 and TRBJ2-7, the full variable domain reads DGGITQSPKYLFRKEGQNVTLSCEQNLNHDAMYWYRQDPGQGLRLIYYSQIVNDFQKGDIAEGYSVSREKKESFPLTVTSAQKNPTAFYLCASSIELAGGYTRYEQYFGPGTRLTVT.

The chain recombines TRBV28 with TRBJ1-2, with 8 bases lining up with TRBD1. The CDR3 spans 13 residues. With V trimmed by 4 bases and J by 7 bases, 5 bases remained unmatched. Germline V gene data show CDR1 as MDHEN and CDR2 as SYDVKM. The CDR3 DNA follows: TGTGCCAGCAGTTGGGTGACAGGGGCTGGCTACACCTTC. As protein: CASSWVTGAGYTF.

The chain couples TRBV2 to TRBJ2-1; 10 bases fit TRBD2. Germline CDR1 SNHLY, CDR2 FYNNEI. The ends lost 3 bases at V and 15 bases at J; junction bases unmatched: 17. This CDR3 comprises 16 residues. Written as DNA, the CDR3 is TGTGCCAGCAGTGAGATGGGGTGGGCTAGCGGGAGACATTTGTTCTTC. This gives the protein CASSEMGWASGRHLFF.

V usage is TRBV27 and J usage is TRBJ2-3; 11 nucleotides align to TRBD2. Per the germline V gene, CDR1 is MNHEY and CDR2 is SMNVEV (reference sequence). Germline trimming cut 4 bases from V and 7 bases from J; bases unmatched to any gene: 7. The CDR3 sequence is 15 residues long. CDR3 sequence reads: CASSYTTSGTNTQYF. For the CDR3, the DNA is TGTGCCAGCAGTTATACGACTAGCGGGACAAATACGCAGTATTTT.

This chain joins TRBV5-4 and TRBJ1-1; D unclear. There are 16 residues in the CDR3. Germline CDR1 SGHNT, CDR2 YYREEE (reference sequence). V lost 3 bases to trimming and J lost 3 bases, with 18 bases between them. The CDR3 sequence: CASSSARVEGDTEAFF. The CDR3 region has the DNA TGTGCCAGCAGCTCCGCCCGGGTGGAGGGTGACACTGAAGCTTTCTTT.

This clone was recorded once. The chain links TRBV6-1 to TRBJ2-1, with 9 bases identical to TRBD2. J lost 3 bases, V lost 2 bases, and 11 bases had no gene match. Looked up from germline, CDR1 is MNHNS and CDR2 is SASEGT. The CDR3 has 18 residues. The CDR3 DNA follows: TGTGCCAGCAGTGAATTTGTTGGGCTAGCGGGGATCTACAATGAGCAGTTCTTC. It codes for CASSEFVGLAGIYNEQFF.

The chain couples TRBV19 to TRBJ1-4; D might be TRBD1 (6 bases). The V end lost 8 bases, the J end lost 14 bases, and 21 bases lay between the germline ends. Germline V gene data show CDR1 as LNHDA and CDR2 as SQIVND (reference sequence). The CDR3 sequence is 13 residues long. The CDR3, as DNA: TGTGCCAGTGGGACAAATGGACAGCGGACGCTGTTTTTT. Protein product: CASGTNGQRTLFF.

The CDR3: CASSLIAVDTQYF. In DNA, the CDR3 is TGTGCCAGCAGCTTAATTGCGGTAGATACGCAGTATTTT. The genes are TRBV7-3 and TRBJ2-3; D gene uncertain. Germline V lookup: CDR1 SGHTA, CDR2 FQGTGA. V was clipped by 1 base and J by 5 bases, with 7 bases between them. CDR3 length: 13 residues.

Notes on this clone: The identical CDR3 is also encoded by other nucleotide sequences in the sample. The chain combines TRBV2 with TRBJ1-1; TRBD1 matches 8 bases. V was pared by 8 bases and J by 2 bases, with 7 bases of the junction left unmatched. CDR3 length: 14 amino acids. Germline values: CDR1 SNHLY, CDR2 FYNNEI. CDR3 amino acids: CASGDRLRNTEAFF. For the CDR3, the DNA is TGTGCCAGCGGGGACAGGTTACGCAACACTGAAGCTTTCTTT.

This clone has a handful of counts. CDR3 in DNA: TGCGCCAGCAGCTTGGCCTGGCAGGGCGATGGCTACACCTTC. Amino acids: CASSLAWQGDGYTF. The V and J genes are TRBV5-1 and TRBJ1-2; D perhaps matches TRBD1 (5 bases). Germline CDR1 and CDR2: SGHRS and YFSETQ. The CDR3 runs to 14 residues. Trimming pared 0 bases from V and 6 bases from J, leaving 12 bases between.

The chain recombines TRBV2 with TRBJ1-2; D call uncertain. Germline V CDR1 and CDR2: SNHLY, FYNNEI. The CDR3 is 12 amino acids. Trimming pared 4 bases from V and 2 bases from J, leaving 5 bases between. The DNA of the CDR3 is TGTGCCAGCAGTGGGCAGAACTATGGCTACACCTTC. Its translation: CASSGQNYGYTF.

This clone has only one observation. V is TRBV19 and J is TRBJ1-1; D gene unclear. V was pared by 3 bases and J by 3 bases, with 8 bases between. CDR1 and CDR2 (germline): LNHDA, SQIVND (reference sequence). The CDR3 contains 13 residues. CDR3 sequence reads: CASSITSYTEAFF. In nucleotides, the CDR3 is TGTGCCAGTAGTATTACCAGTTACACTGAAGCTTTCTTT.

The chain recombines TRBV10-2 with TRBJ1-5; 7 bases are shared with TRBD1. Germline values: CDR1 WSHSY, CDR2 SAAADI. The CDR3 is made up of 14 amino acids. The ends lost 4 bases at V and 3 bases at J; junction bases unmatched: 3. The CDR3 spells CASSAGTVNQPQHF. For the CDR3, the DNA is TGCGCCAGCAGTGCCGGGACAGTCAATCAGCCCCAGCATTTT.

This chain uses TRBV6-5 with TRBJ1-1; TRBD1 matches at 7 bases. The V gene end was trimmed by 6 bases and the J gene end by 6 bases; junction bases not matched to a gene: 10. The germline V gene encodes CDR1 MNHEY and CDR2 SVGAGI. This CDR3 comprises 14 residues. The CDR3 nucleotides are TGTGCCAGCAGACCCGCCCTCCAGGGGGCTGAAGCTTTCTTT. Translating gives CASRPALQGAEAFF.

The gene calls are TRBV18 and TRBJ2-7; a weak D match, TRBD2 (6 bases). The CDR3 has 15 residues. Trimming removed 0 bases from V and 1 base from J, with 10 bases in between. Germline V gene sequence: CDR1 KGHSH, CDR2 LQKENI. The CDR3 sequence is CASSPPSGLSYEQYF. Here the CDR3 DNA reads TGTGCCAGCTCACCACCCTCGGGACTGTCCTACGAGCAGTACTTC.

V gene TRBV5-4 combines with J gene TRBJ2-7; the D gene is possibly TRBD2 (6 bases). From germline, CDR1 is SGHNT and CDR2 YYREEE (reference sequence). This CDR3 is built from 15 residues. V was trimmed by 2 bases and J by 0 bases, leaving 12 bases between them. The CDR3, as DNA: TGTGCCAGCAGCTTAGGCGGGGCTAGCTCCTACGAGCAGTACTTC. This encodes CASSLGGASSYEQYF.

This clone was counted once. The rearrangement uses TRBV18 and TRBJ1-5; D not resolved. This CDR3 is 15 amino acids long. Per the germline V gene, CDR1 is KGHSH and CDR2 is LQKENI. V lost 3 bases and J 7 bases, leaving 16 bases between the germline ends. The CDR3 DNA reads TGTGCCAGCTCACCCTCGACTTCTTCTAGGCAGCCCCAGCATTTT. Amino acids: CASSPSTSSRQPQHF.

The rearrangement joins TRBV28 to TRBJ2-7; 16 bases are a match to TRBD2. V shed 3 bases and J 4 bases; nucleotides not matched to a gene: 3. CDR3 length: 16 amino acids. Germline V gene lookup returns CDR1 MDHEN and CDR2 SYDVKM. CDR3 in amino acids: CASSFGTSGRAYEQYF. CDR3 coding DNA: TGTGCCAGCAGTTTTGGGACTAGCGGGAGGGCTTACGAGCAGTACTTC.

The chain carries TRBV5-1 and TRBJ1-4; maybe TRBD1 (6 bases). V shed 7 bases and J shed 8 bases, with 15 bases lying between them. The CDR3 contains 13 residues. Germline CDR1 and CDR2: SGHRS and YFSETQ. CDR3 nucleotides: TGCGCCAGCCGGTCGGGAGGGGGAGAAAAACTGTTTTTT. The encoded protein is CASRSGGGEKLFF.

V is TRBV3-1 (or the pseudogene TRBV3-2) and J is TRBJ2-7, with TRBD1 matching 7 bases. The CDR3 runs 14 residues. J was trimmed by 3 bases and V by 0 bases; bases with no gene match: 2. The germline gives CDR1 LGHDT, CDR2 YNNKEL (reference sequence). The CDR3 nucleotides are TGTGCCAGCAGCCAAGACGGGACAGTCTACGAGCAGTACTTC. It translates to CASSQDGTVYEQYF.

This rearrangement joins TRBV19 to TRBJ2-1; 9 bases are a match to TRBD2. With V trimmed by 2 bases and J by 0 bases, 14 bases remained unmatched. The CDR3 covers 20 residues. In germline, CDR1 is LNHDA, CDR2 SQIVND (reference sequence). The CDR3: CASSIFGGGRAPSSYNEQFF. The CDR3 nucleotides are TGTGCCAGTAGTATATTCGGTGGCGGGAGGGCCCCTAGCTCCTACAATGAGCAGTTCTTC.

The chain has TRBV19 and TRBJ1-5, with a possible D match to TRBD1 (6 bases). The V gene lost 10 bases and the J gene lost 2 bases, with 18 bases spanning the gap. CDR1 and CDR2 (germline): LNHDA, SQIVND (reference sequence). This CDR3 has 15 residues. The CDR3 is CATLGGGRGNQPQHF. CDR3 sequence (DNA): TGTGCCACCCTAGGGGGGGGCCGGGGCAATCAGCCCCAGCATTTT.

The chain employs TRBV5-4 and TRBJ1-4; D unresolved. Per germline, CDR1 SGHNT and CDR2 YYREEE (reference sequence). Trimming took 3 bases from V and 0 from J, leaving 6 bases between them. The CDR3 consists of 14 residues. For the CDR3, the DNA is TGTGCCAGCAGCTCGACACCAACTAATGAAAAACTGTTTTTT. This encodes CASSSTPTNEKLFF.

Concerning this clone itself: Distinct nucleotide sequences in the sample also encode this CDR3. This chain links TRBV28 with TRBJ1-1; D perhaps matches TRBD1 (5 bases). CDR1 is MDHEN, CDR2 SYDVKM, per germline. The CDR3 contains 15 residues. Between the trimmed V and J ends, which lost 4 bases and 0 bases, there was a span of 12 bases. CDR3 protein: CASSSNGQMNTEAFF. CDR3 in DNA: TGTGCCAGCAGTTCAAACGGACAAATGAACACTGAAGCTTTCTTT.

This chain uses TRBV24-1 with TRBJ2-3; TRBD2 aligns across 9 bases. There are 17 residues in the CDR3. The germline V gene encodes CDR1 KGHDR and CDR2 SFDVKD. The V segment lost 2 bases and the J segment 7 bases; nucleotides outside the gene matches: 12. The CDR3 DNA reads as TGTGCCACCAGTGATTCGGGTGGAGCGGGGGGTTATTATACGCAGTATTTT. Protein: CATSDSGGAGGYYTQYF.

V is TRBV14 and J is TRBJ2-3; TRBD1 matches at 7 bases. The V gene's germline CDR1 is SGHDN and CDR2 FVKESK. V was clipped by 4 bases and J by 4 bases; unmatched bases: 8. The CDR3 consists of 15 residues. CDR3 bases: TGTGCCAGCAGCCTACAGGGGCTTGGGGCAGATACGCAGTATTTT. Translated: CASSLQGLGADTQYF.

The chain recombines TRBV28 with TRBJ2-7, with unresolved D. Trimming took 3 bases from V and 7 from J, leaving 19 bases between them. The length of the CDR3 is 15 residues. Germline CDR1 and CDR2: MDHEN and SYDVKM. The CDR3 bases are TGTGCCAGCAGTTTTTCATCTGTCAGAGGTAGGGAGCAGTACTTC. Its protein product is CASSFSSVRGREQYF.